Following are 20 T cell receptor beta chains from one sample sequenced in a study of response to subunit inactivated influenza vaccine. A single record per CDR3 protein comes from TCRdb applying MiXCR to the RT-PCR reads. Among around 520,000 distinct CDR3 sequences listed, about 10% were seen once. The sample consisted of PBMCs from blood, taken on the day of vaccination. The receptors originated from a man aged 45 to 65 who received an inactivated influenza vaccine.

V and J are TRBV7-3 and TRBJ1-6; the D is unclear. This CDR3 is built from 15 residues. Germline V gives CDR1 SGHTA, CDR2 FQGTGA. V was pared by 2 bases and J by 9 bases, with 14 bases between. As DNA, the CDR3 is TGTGCCAGCAGCTTATCAACAGCCCGCGGTTCACCCCTCCACTTT. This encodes CASSLSTARGSPLHF.

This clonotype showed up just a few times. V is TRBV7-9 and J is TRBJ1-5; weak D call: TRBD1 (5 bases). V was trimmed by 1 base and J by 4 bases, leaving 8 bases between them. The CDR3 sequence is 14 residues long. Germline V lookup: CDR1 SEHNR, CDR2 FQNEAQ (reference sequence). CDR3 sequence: CASSLGTLNQPQHF. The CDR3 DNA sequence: TGTGCCAGCAGCTTAGGGACACTAAATCAGCCCCAGCATTTT.

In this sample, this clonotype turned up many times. The CDR3 region has the DNA TGTGCCAGCAGCTTGTCCCCTTTCTTTGAGAATGAGCAGTTCTTC. The encoded protein is CASSLSPFFENEQFF. V and J are TRBV5-5 and TRBJ2-1, with D hard to call. V was pared by 1 base and J by 7 bases, with 15 bases between. The CDR3 consists of 15 residues. Per germline, CDR1 SGHKS and CDR2 YYEKEE (reference sequence).

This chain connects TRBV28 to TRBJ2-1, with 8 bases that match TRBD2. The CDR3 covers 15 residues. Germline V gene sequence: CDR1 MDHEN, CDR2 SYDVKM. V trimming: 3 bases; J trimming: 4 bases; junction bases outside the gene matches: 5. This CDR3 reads CASSFAGLEYNEQFF. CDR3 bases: TGTGCCAGCAGTTTTGCGGGACTAGAGTACAATGAGCAGTTCTTC.

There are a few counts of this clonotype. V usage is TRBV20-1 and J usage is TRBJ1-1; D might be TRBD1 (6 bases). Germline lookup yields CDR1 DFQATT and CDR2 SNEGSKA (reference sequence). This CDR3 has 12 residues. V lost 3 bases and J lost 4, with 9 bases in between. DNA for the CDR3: TGCAGTGCTAGGAAGGGGGGCACTGAAGCTTTCTTT. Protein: CSARKGGTEAFF.

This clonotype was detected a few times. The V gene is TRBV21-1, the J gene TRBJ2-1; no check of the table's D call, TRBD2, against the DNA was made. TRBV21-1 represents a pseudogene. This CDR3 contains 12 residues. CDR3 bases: TGTGCCAGCAAAGGGGAGTCCCCGGGGGAGTTCTTC. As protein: CASKGESPGEFF.

The CDR3 nucleotides read TGTGCCAGCAGTGAAACGCCGGACGGCTTTAGCTCCTACAATGAGCAGTTCTTC. It is translated as CASSETPDGFSSYNEQFF. The chain recombines TRBV6-1 with TRBJ2-1; D unclear. Germline values: CDR1 MNHNS, CDR2 SASEGT. The CDR3 extends over 18 amino acids. Trimming shortened V by 2 bases and J by 0 bases, and 17 bases separated the two germline ends.

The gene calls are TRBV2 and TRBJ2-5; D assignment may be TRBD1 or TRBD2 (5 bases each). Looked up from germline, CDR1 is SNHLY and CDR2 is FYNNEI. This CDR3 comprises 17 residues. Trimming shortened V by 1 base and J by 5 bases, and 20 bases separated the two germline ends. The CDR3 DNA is TGTGCCAGCAGTGAAGGTCCGGATCCGGGGCCCCCGGAGACCCAGTACTTC. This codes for CASSEGPDPGPPETQYF. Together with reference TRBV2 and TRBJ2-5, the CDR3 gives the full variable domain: EPEVTQTPSHQVTQMGQEVILRCVPISNHLYFYWYRQILGQKVEFLVSFYNNEISEKSEIFDDQFSVERPDGSNFTLKIRSTKLEDSAMYFCASSEGPDPGPPETQYFGPGTRLLVL.

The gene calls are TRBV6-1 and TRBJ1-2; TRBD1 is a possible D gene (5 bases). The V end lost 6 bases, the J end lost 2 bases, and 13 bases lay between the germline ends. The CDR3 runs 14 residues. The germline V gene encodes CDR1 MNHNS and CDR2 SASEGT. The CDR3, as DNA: TGTGCCAGCAGAGAGGGACGGTTCAACTATGGCTACACCTTC. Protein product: CASREGRFNYGYTF.

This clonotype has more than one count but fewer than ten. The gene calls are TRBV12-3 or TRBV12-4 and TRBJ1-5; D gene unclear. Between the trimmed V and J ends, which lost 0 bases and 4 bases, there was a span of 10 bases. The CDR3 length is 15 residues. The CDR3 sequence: CASSLAPGENQPQHF. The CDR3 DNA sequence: TGTGCCAGCAGTTTAGCGCCCGGTGAAAATCAGCCCCAGCATTTT.

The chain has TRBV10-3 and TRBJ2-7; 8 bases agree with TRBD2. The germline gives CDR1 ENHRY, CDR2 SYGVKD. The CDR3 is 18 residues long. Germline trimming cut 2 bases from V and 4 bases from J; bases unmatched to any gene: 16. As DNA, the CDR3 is TGTGCCATCAGTGAGGTGGTAACGGCGGGAGGCCGTATATACGAGCAGTACTTC. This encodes CAISEVVTAGGRIYEQYF.

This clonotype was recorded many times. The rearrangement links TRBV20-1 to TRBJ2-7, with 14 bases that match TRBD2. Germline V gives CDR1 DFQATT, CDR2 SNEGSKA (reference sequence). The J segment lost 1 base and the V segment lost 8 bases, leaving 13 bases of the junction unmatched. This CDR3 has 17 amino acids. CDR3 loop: CSIYPGLAGEVSYEQYF. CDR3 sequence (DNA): TGCAGTATCTACCCGGGACTAGCGGGAGAAGTTTCCTACGAGCAGTACTTC.

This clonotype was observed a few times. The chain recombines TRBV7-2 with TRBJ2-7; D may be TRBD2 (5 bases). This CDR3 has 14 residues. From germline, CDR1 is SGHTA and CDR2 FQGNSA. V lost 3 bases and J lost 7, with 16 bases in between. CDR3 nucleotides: TGTGCCAGCAGCTTGGGCGGGCCAACGCGGGAGCAGTACTTC. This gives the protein CASSLGGPTREQYF. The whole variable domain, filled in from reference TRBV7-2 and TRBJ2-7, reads GAGVSQSPSNKVTEKGKDVELRCDPISGHTALYWYRQSLGQGLEFLIYFQGNSAPDKSGLPSDRFSAERTGGSVSTLTIQRTQQEDSAVYLCASSLGGPTREQYFGPGTRLTVT.

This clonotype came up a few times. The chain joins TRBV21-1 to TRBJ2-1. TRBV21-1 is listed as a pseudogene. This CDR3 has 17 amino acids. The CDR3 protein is CASSKVGQATPYNEQFF. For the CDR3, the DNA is TGTGCCAGCAGCAAAGTTGGCCAGGCAACCCCCTACAATGAGCAGTTCTTC.

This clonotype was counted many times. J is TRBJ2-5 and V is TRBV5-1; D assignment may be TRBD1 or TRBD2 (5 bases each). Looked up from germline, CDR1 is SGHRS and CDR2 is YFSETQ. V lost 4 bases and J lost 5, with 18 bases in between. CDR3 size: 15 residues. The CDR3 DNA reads TGCGCCAGCAGCCCCGACGGGGCCAGACAGGAGACCCAGTACTTC. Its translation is CASSPDGARQETQYF.

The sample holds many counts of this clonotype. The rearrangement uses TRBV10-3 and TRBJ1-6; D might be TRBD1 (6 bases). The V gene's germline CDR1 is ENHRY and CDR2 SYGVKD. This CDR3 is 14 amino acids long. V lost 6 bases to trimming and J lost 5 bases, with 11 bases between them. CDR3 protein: CAIRKQGDNSPLHF. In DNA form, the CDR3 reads TGTGCCATCAGAAAACAGGGAGATAATTCACCCCTCCACTTT.

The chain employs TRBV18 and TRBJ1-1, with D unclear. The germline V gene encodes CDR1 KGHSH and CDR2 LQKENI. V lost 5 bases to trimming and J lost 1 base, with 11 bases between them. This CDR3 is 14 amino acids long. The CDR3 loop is CASSMGRRNTEAFF. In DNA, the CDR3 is TGTGCCAGCTCAATGGGGAGGAGGAACACTGAAGCTTTCTTT. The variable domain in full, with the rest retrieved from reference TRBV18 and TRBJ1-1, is NAGVMQNPRHLVRRRGQEARLRCSPMKGHSHVYWYRQLPEEGLKFMVYLQKENIIDESGMPKERFSAEFPKEGPSILRIQQVVRGDSAAYFCASSMGRRNTEAFFGQGTRLTVV.

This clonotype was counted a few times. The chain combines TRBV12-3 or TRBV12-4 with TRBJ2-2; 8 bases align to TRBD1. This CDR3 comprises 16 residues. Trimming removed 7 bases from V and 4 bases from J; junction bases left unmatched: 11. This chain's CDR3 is CASTKNRDRLTGELFF. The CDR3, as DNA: TGTGCCAGCACCAAGAACCGGGACAGGCTCACCGGGGAGCTGTTTTTT.

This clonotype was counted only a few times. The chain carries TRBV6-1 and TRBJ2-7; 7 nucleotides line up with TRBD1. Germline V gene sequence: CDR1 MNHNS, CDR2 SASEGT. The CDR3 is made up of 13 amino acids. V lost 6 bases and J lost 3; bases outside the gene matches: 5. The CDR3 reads CASSKGQFYEQYF. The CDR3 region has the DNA TGTGCCAGCAGCAAGGGACAGTTCTACGAGCAGTACTTC.

The DNA of the CDR3 is TGTGCCAGCAGCGCATTTTCAGCGGGAATCGGGAGCGAGCAGTACTTC. It specifies CASSAFSAGIGSEQYF. The rearrangement uses TRBV7-2 and TRBJ2-7, with 7 bases fitting TRBD2. Per germline, CDR1 SGHTA and CDR2 FQGNSA. With V trimmed by 5 bases and J by 6 bases, 16 bases remained unmatched. This CDR3 contains 16 residues.